The 16 T cell receptor beta chains below come from one sample, sequenced in a study of OX40 agonist ivuxolimab in advanced cancers. TCRdb's copy holds only in-frame clones and misses some; the assay was immunoSEQ multiplex PCR. The table includes fewer than 55,000 clones, 84% detected once. The source was CD4+ or CD8+ T cells sorted from blood, collected in a trial of the OX40 agonist ivuxolimab. The receptors come from an adult with an advanced solid tumor such as melanoma, head and neck, liver or kidney cancer.

This rearrangement joins TRBV5-4 to TRBJ1-2; possibly TRBD1 for D (6 bases). Trimming stripped 0 bases from V and 6 bases from J, with 6 bases between. Germline CDR1 and CDR2: SGHNT and YYREEE (reference sequence). This CDR3 region has 12 residues. As DNA, the CDR3 is TGTGCCAGCAGCTTGGGGGGGCATGGCTACACCTTC. Its protein is CASSLGGHGYTF.

Details on this clone: Other DNA sequences within the sample encode an identical CDR3. The chain joins TRBV4-3 to TRBJ2-7; D is undetermined. The V gene lost 0 bases and the J gene lost 6 bases, with 9 bases spanning the gap. This CDR3 region has 13 residues. CDR1 is LGHNA and CDR2 is YSLEER in the germline V gene. For the CDR3, the DNA is TGCGCCAGCAGCCAAGATTCGAGATCCGAGCAGTACTTC. Protein: CASSQDSRSEQYF.

J is TRBJ1-1 and V is TRBV6-5; tentative D call: TRBD1 (5 bases). The germline V gene has CDR1 MNHEY and CDR2 SVGAGI. The ends were cut back, 11 bases at V and 10 bases at J, with 17 bases in the middle. The CDR3 consists of 11 residues. The CDR3 loop reads CASRGGTGAFF. The DNA for the CDR3 is TGTGCCTCACGGGGGGGAACAGGAGCTTTCTTT.

V and J are TRBV14 and TRBJ2-5; D call uncertain. V lost 2 bases to trimming and J lost 5 bases, with 3 bases between them. Germline values: CDR1 SGHDN, CDR2 FVKESK. The CDR3 sequence is 11 residues long. The chain's CDR3 is CASSQFETQYF. The CDR3 DNA follows: TGTGCCAGCAGCCAATTCGAGACCCAGTACTTC.

The chain is built from TRBV7-2 and TRBJ2-7; TRBD1 agrees at 9 bases. This CDR3 has 17 amino acids. CDR1 is SGHTA and CDR2 is FQGNSA in the germline V gene. Losses at the gene ends were 1 base for V and 2 bases for J; bases not matched to a gene: 9. DNA of the CDR3: TGTGCCAGCAGCTTAGTGGGGGACAGGGCCTTTACCTACGAGCAGTACTTC. It is translated as CASSLVGDRAFTYEQYF.

Only one count was recorded for this clone. The V call is TRBV11-3, the J call TRBJ2-2; D not resolved. V was cut by 2 bases and J by 11 bases, with 12 bases left in between. The germline V gene has CDR1 SGHNT and CDR2 YENEEA. CDR3 length: 13 amino acids. CDR3 in DNA: TGTGCCAGCAGCTTAAGCCAGAGTAAAGAGCTGTTTTTT. Translated, it gives CASSLSQSKELFF.

The V gene is TRBV5-1, the J gene TRBJ2-1; 8 positions match TRBD2. V dropped 4 bases and J dropped 3; count of bases not matched to a gene: 9. The CDR3 has 16 amino acids. The V gene's germline CDR1 is SGHRS and CDR2 YFSETQ. CDR3 DNA sequence: TGCGCCAGCAGCCGCAAACCCGGGACTAGCTACAATGAGCAGTTCTTC. Translation gives CASSRKPGTSYNEQFF.

The chain couples TRBV28 to TRBJ2-1; D gene ambiguous. This CDR3 is 12 amino acids long. V lost 5 bases, J lost 8 bases, and 10 bases lay in between. Germline CDR1 reads MDHEN; CDR2 reads SYDVKM. The CDR3 DNA is TGTGCCAGCAGTAGGAGCGCGGATGAGCAGTTCTTC. This translates into CASSRSADEQFF. Using reference TRBV28 and TRBJ2-1 for the parts outside the CDR3, the full variable domain is DVKVTQSSRYLVKRTGEKVFLECVQDMDHENMFWYRQDPGLGLRLIYFSYDVKMKEKGDIPEGYSVSREKKERFSLILESASTNQTSMYLCASSRSADEQFFGPGTRLTVL.

The rearrangement uses TRBV10-3 and TRBJ2-5, with TRBD1 identical over 9 bases. Germline CDR1 and CDR2: ENHRY and SYGVKD. This CDR3 is built from 13 residues. V shed 3 bases, J shed 4 bases, and the junction held 0 bases outside the gene matches. In DNA form, the CDR3 reads TGTGCCATCAGTGAACAGGGGGCAGAGACCCAGTACTTC. Its protein is CAISEQGAETQYF.

The V and J genes are TRBV28 and TRBJ2-5; D might be TRBD2 (5 bases). The last part of the DNA fits TRBJ2-7 better; the J call may be wrong. The CDR3 has 16 residues. In germline, CDR1 is MDHEN, CDR2 SYDVKM. The CDR3 coding sequence is TGTGCCAGCAGTTCGGTGCTTAGCGCGAGCTCCTACGAGCAGTACTTC. Its protein is CASSSVLSASSYEQYF.

The chain links TRBV6-5 to TRBJ2-7; D unresolved. Deletions cut 7 bases from V and 0 bases from J, with 13 bases between. This CDR3 comprises 14 residues. CDR1 MNHEY and CDR2 SVGAGI come from the germline V gene. CDR3 in amino acids: CASKMAELSYEQYF. The DNA for the CDR3 is TGTGCCAGCAAAATGGCGGAACTCTCCTACGAGCAGTACTTC.

The chain links TRBV4-2 to TRBJ2-6; the D gene is possibly TRBD2 (6 bases). The CDR3 sequence is 17 residues long. The ends were cut back, 0 bases at V and 4 bases at J, with 13 bases in the middle. Germline CDR1 LGHNA, CDR2 YNFKEQ. The CDR3 nucleotides read TGTGCCAGCAGCCAAGATATCGGTGCGGGAGGGGCCAACGTCCTGACTTTC. The encoded protein is CASSQDIGAGGANVLTF.

V gene TRBV5-1 combines with J gene TRBJ1-1, with TRBD1 matching 9 bases. CDR3 size: 19 residues. The V segment lost 3 bases and the J segment 0 bases; nucleotides outside the gene matches: 15. The germline CDR1 and CDR2 sequences are SGHRS and YFSETQ. The CDR3, as DNA: TGCGCCAGCAGCTCGAGTCCCGGGACAGGGATGGGCATGAACACTGAAGCTTTCTTT. It translates to CASSSSPGTGMGMNTEAFF. The variable domain in full, with the rest retrieved from reference TRBV5-1 and TRBJ1-1, is KAGVTQTPRYLIKTRGQQVTLSCSPISGHRSVSWYQQTPGQGLQFLFEYFSETQRNKGNFPGRFSGRQFSNSRSEMNVSTLELGDSALYLCASSSSPGTGMGMNTEAFFGQGTRLTVV.

The chain links TRBV5-4 to TRBJ2-1; 14 bases line up with TRBD2. This CDR3 has 17 residues. With 4 bases clipped from V and 4 bases from J, the junction kept 7 bases outside the gene matches. Germline-derived CDR1 and CDR2 are SGHNT and YYREEE (reference sequence). The CDR3 loop reads CASSVLGTSGRYNEQFF. In DNA, the CDR3 is TGTGCCAGCAGCGTACTAGGGACTAGCGGGAGATACAATGAGCAGTTCTTC.

The count of this clone is one. The J gene is TRBJ1-5, the V gene TRBV5-1, with a weak D call TRBD1 (5 bases). The CDR3 is 15 amino acids. Germline CDR1 SGHRS, CDR2 YFSETQ. Trimming removed 4 bases from V and 6 bases from J, with 17 bases in between. This CDR3 reads CASSLEQGRGQPQHF. The CDR3 coding sequence is TGCGCCAGCAGCCTGGAGCAGGGAAGGGGTCAGCCCCAGCATTTT.

The genes are TRBV28 and TRBJ2-7, with 8 bases identical to TRBD2. Germline CDR1 and CDR2: MDHEN and SYDVKM. The CDR3 has 13 amino acids. Trimming took 5 bases from V and 4 from J; bases not matched to a gene: 4. The CDR3 sequence: CASSAGTRYEQYF. The CDR3 DNA sequence: TGTGCCAGCAGTGCCGGGACTAGATACGAGCAGTACTTC.